The clone carrying this T cell receptor beta chain turned up a few times. Its target is not known. These data belong to a study of blood T cells in healthy people across ages. Findings and caveats of the study: Percentage of naive T cells showed a strong correlation with TCR beta diversity.

Through a sample-barcoded 5' primer and a J-beta primer mix, a second PCR was run for 7 to 11 cycles. The template-switch adaptor was a 5' adaptor with 12 random nucleotides. It tagged each cDNA molecule. TCRdb independently ran MiXCR on the 5' RACE reads; one entry per CDR3 protein. The repertoire holds hundreds of thousands of distinct CDR3 sequences, with 58% as singletons. The germline V gene has CDR1 DFQATT and CDR2 SNEGSKA (reference sequence). CDR3 length: 15 amino acids. The J segment lost 4 bases and the V segment lost 0 bases, leaving 6 bases of the junction unmatched. The study recruited healthy Caucasian donors from Russia who were aged about 6 to 95.

Sample: blood. The chain recombines TRBV20-1 with TRBJ2-5, with TRBD1 identical over 9 bases. The receptor comes from a man aged 55 to 70 in good health. The CDR3 nucleotides read TGCAGTGCTAGAGATTTACAGGGGGCGGGAGAGACCCAGTACTTC. This codes for CSARDLQGAGETQYF.